The 8 T cell receptor beta chains below were found in one sample sequenced in a study of regulatory T cells in long-lasting Graves disease (dated by TCRdb to 2020 to 2023). The sample's time point label is to be understood as: persistent/refractory GD, antithyroid drugs over 5 years with positive TRAb. For both TCR sequencing and RNA sequencing, RNA was extracted from PBMCs in TRIzol. The library was made by multiplex PCR. TCRdb names Illumina HiSeq 4000 as the instrument used. TCR beta libraries were built with iRepertoire HTBI primers and Arm-PCR amplification of CDR3 regions. Through fastp at Q25 and MiXCR, TCRdb rebuilt clones from the public reads, retaining in-frame beta chains. Under each unique CDR3 protein, matching rows form one entry showing the most common genes and DNA. The sample contains 300,000 to 500,000 distinct CDR3 sequences, less than 25% of them found a single time. The ten largest clones represent less than 25% of the sample.

Here the sequenced sample was peripheral blood mononuclear cells (PBMCs), taken when the disease was refractory, from a patient treated with antithyroid drugs. The source is a female donor with Graves disease.

This clonotype was seen ten or more times. One end of the junction is discordant with germline, which a read error may explain. The CDR3, as DNA: TGTGCCAGCAGCGAGTCTTCCTACGAGCAGTACTTC. Amino acid sequence: CASSESSYEQYF. V usage is TRBV10-2 and J usage is TRBJ2-7; D uncertain. The CDR3 totals 12 residues. Germline assignment: CDR1 WSHSY and CDR2 SAAADI.

CDR3 amino acids: CASSHSFQQTGELFF. The CDR3 DNA follows: TGCGCCAGCAGCCACTCCTTTCAACAGACCGGGGAGCTGTTTTTT. The chain couples TRBV4-1 to TRBJ2-2; D unresolved. V lost 3 bases and J 5 bases, leaving 13 bases between the germline ends. The CDR3 length is 15 residues. The V gene's germline CDR1 is MGHRA and CDR2 YSYEKL.

This clonotype was recorded many times. The CDR3: CASSYNSGSQETQYF. CDR3 nucleotide sequence: TGTGCCAGCTCGTATAATAGCGGGAGCCAAGAGACCCAGTACTTC. The rearrangement uses TRBV18 and TRBJ2-5; 9 bases line up with TRBD2. The V gene end was trimmed by 6 bases and the J gene end by 1 base; junction bases not matched to a gene: 6. The CDR3 sequence is 15 residues long. Germline loops: CDR1 KGHSH, CDR2 LQKENI.

This clonotype was recorded many times. CDR3 loop: CASTSRLGRSNSYEQYF. CDR3 nucleotide sequence: TGTGCCAGCACCTCCCGTTTGGGCAGATCAAACTCCTACGAGCAGTACTTC. V gene TRBV28 combines with J gene TRBJ2-7; no reliable D call. V was shortened by 7 bases and J by 0 bases, with 22 bases between the two germline ends. The germline CDR1 and CDR2 sequences are MDHEN and SYDVKM. This CDR3 is built from 17 residues.

The chain recombines TRBV5-5 with TRBJ1-1, with D unclear. V lost 0 bases to trimming and J lost 11 bases, with 23 bases between them. Germline V gene data show CDR1 as SGHKS and CDR2 as YYEKEE (reference sequence). The CDR3 has 16 amino acids. The CDR3 protein is CASSLDPIVPIYGAFF. The CDR3 DNA is TGTGCCAGCAGCTTGGACCCCATAGTGCCTATCTATGGGGCTTTCTTT.

The chain recombines TRBV20-1 with TRBJ2-7, with D uncertain. V was cut by 1 base and J by 2 bases, with 6 bases left in between. Germline lookup yields CDR1 DFQATT and CDR2 SNEGSKA (reference sequence). The length of the CDR3 is 12 residues. CDR3 sequence reads: CSARVQAYEQYF. CDR3 bases: TGCAGTGCTAGAGTCCAGGCCTACGAGCAGTACTTC.

The V call is TRBV20-1, the J call TRBJ1-5; 9 nucleotides agree with TRBD1. The V and J ends lost 4 bases and 7 bases, in that order; junction bases with no gene match: 5. Germline CDR1 reads DFQATT; CDR2 reads SNEGSKA (reference sequence). The CDR3 runs to 13 residues. CDR3 sequence: CSAIPGQGQPQHF. The CDR3 DNA is TGCAGTGCTATACCGGGACAGGGCCAGCCCCAGCATTTT.

In this sample, this clonotype turned up once. V gene TRBV5-1 combines with J gene TRBJ1-1; unclear D gene. The CDR3 runs to 13 residues. In germline, CDR1 is SGHRS, CDR2 YFSETQ. V was pared by 4 bases and J by 1 base, with 8 bases between. CDR3 sequence (DNA): TGCGCCAGCAGCCCCCCCCCGAACACTGAAGCTTTCTTT. Its translation is CASSPPPNTEAFF.